This TCR beta chain was obtained from a study of blood T cell repertoires in COVID-19. The overall study: Some COVID-19 samples were acute and others convalescent; all came from the United States, Italy and Spain. From T cells, B-cell-depleted T cells, or PBMCs came the material, which was cDNA or gDNA.

This clone appeared a single time. Per the original methods: Reference gene primers were amplified, and this amplification served to estimate nucleated cell counts. Method: immunoSEQ multiplex PCR; TCRdb's copy keeps in-frame clones and lacks some. D and trimming were read from the DNA, whereas the V and J calls and clone size are those reported in that table. The sample shows 70,000 to 95,000 clones, about 90% of them seen only once. CDR3 size: 15 residues. Germline V lookup: CDR1 LNHDA, CDR2 SQIVND (reference sequence). The J segment lost 4 bases and the V segment lost 3 bases, leaving 5 bases of the junction unmatched.

The specimen sequenced was peripheral blood. This TCR came from a woman in her 70s with acute or convalescent COVID-19. The rearrangement uses TRBV19 and TRBJ2-1; 8 bases match TRBD2. CDR3 sequence: CASSIERGTYNEQFF. CDR3 nucleotide sequence: TGTGCCAGTAGTATTGAGCGGGGGACATACAATGAGCAGTTCTTC.